Listed below are T cell receptor beta chains from one sample, sequenced in a study of T cells in tuberculosis. Clones were read by immunoSEQ multiplex PCR, and TCRdb kept only the in-frame ones, dropping some. The table includes 30,000 to 40,000 clones, roughly nine tenths detected once. What was sequenced was PBMCs. These receptors came from a donor between 10 and 35 years old with latent tuberculosis or without tuberculosis infection. CDR3s include the opening cysteine and the closing phenylalanine or tryptophan. The D gene is left open where the match is weak. Clone size is given for some rows only: seen once, a few or many times, or a class if the clone is expanded.

v_call: TRBV19
clone_size: NA
j_call: TRBJ1-1
d_call: NA
cdr3_nt: TGTGCCAGTAATGTGGGCCGCGAAGCTTTCTTT
cdr3_aa: CASNVGREAFF

v_call: TRBV27
clone_size: NA
j_call: TRBJ2-3
d_call: NA
cdr3_nt: TGTGCCAGCAGCCCCCTCCGGGTAACAGATACGCAGTATTTT
cdr3_aa: CASSPLRVTDTQYF

v_call: TRBV30
clone_size: NA
j_call: TRBJ1-4
d_call: TRBD1
cdr3_nt: TGTGCCTGGAGTGAGGGACAGGTACCAACTAATGAAAAACTGTTTTTT
cdr3_aa: CAWSEGQVPTNEKLFF

v_call: TRBV30
clone_size: NA
j_call: TRBJ2-7
d_call: TRBD2
cdr3_nt: TGTGCCTGGGCCCTAGCGGGGGGCTACGAGCAGTACTTC
cdr3_aa: CAWALAGGYEQYF

v_call: TRBV5-6
clone_size: NA
j_call: TRBJ1-2
d_call: TRBD1
cdr3_nt: TGTGCCAGCAGCTTGGTTGAGGGGGCGAACAAGCCCCTTAACTATGGCTACACCTTC
cdr3_aa: CASSLVEGANKPLNYGYTF

v_call: TRBV7-2
clone_size: NA
j_call: TRBJ1-2
d_call: NA
cdr3_nt: TGTGCCAGCAGCCAGGACACTACTTATGGCTACACCTTC
cdr3_aa: CASSQDTTYGYTF

v_call: TRBV19
clone_size: NA
j_call: TRBJ2-7
d_call: TRBD2
cdr3_nt: TGTGCCAGTAGTATATTAACTAGCGATGAGAACGAGCAGTACTTC
cdr3_aa: CASSILTSDENEQYF

v_call: TRBV10-3
clone_size: NA
j_call: TRBJ1-5
d_call: NA
cdr3_nt: TGTGCCATCAGTGAGACCCCAGAACAGCCCCAGCATTTT
cdr3_aa: CAISETPEQPQHF

v_call: TRBV6-1
clone_size: NA
j_call: TRBJ2-5
d_call: NA
cdr3_nt: TGTGCCTGCACGCGGTCTCTAAAAGAGACCCAGTACTTC
cdr3_aa: CACTRSLKETQYF

v_call: TRBV6-5
clone_size: NA
j_call: TRBJ1-2
d_call: NA
cdr3_nt: TGTGCCAGCAGTTACTCGATCTTAGGCAGAGGAGGCTACACCTTC
cdr3_aa: CASSYSILGRGGYTF

v_call: TRBV30
clone_size: NA
j_call: TRBJ2-7
d_call: TRBD2
cdr3_nt: TGTGCCAGGGACCGGGAGGGCATCGTCTACGAGCAGTACTTC
cdr3_aa: CARDREGIVYEQYF

v_call: TRBV15
clone_size: NA
j_call: TRBJ2-7
d_call: TRBD1
cdr3_nt: TGTGCCACCAGCAGAGAAGGGACAGGAAAAAGTGGGTCGAACTACGAGCAGTACTTC
cdr3_aa: CATSREGTGKSGSNYEQYF

v_call: TRBV14
clone_size: NA
j_call: TRBJ2-5
d_call: NA
cdr3_nt: TGTGCCAGCAGCAAGCTCCTTTGGGAGACCCAGTACTTC
cdr3_aa: CASSKLLWETQYF

v_call: TRBV4-3
clone_size: NA
j_call: TRBJ2-5
d_call: TRBD1
cdr3_nt: TGCGCCAGCAGCCGAGACCCCTATGGGGACAGAGAGACCCAGTACTTC
cdr3_aa: CASSRDPYGDRETQYF

v_call: TRBV6-5
clone_size: once
j_call: TRBJ1-2
d_call: NA
cdr3_nt: TGTGCCAGCACCCTGGGCCGGAACTATGGCTACACCTTC
cdr3_aa: CASTLGRNYGYTF

v_call: TRBV29-1
clone_size: NA
j_call: TRBJ1-2
d_call: TRBD1
cdr3_nt: TGCAGCGCTTTTGGGATGGGGACAGGGCTGGACTATGGCTACACCTTC
cdr3_aa: CSAFGMGTGLDYGYTF

v_call: TRBV5-1
clone_size: NA
j_call: TRBJ2-7
d_call: NA
cdr3_nt: TGCGCCAGCAGCTTAAGCGAGTACGAGCAGTACTTC
cdr3_aa: CASSLSEYEQYF

v_call: TRBV2
clone_size: NA
j_call: TRBJ1-5
d_call: TRBD1
cdr3_nt: TGTGCCAGCAGCGCCCAGGGGGCGAGGCAGCCCCAGCATTTT
cdr3_aa: CASSAQGARQPQHF

v_call: TRBV27
clone_size: NA
j_call: TRBJ2-5
d_call: TRBD2
cdr3_nt: TGTGCCAGCCAGGGACTAGCGGCTTTTCAAGAGACCCAGTACTTC
cdr3_aa: CASQGLAAFQETQYF

v_call: TRBV29-1
clone_size: NA
j_call: TRBJ1-2
d_call: NA
cdr3_nt: TGCAGCGTTGGAGGGCGGGACTATGGCTACACCTTC
cdr3_aa: CSVGGRDYGYTF

v_call: TRBV28
clone_size: NA
j_call: TRBJ2-1
d_call: TRBD1
cdr3_nt: TGTGCCAGCAGTACCCCCTTTCGGGACAGAGACTACAATGAGCAGTTCTTC
cdr3_aa: CASSTPFRDRDYNEQFF

v_call: TRBV2
clone_size: NA
j_call: TRBJ1-2
d_call: NA
cdr3_nt: TGTGCCAGCAGTGAAAGGGGGTTTTATGGCTACACCTTC
cdr3_aa: CASSERGFYGYTF

v_call: TRBV7-2
clone_size: NA
j_call: TRBJ1-2
d_call: TRBD1
cdr3_nt: TGTGCCAGCAGCCCTGACAGGGGGAACTATGGCTACACCTTC
cdr3_aa: CASSPDRGNYGYTF

v_call: TRBV10-3
clone_size: NA
j_call: TRBJ2-3
d_call: NA
cdr3_nt: TGTGCCATCAGTGAACACAGGGAGGGGAATACGCAGTATTTT
cdr3_aa: CAISEHREGNTQYF

v_call: TRBV28
clone_size: NA
j_call: TRBJ2-7
d_call: NA
cdr3_nt: TGTGCCAGCAGTTATGGACAGATAGCCTACGAGCAGTACTTC
cdr3_aa: CASSYGQIAYEQYF

v_call: TRBV9
clone_size: NA
j_call: TRBJ1-3
d_call: TRBD1
cdr3_nt: TGTGCCAGCAGCCCCCAGGTGCCCGGGACAGCTTACTCTGGAAACACCATATATTTT
cdr3_aa: CASSPQVPGTAYSGNTIYF

v_call: TRBV28
clone_size: NA
j_call: TRBJ1-5
d_call: TRBD1
cdr3_nt: TGTGCCAGCATCGGGGCAGGGGGTAATCAGCCCCAGCATTTT
cdr3_aa: CASIGAGGNQPQHF

v_call: TRBV7-9
clone_size: NA
j_call: TRBJ2-7
d_call: NA
cdr3_nt: TGTGCCAGCAGCTTAGACAAGGTGCGGGGGCAGCAAGTCGAGCAGTACTTC
cdr3_aa: CASSLDKVRGQQVEQYF

v_call: TRBV30
clone_size: NA
j_call: TRBJ2-7
d_call: TRBD2
cdr3_nt: TGTGCCTGGACCCGACTAGCGGGAGGCCACGAGCAGTACTTC
cdr3_aa: CAWTRLAGGHEQYF

v_call: TRBV10-3
clone_size: NA
j_call: TRBJ1-2
d_call: NA
cdr3_nt: TGTGCCATCACCGAATCACAGGACTATGGCTACACCTTC
cdr3_aa: CAITESQDYGYTF

v_call: TRBV19
clone_size: NA
j_call: TRBJ2-1
d_call: TRBD2
cdr3_nt: TGTGCCAGTAGTAGCGGGGGGGCTGGCAATGAGCAGTTCTTC
cdr3_aa: CASSSGGAGNEQFF

v_call: TRBV7-9
clone_size: NA
j_call: TRBJ2-1
d_call: NA
cdr3_nt: TGTGCCAGCAGCAACAGGCCCGATGAGTACAATGAGCAGTTCTTC
cdr3_aa: CASSNRPDEYNEQFF

v_call: TRBV7-8
clone_size: NA
j_call: TRBJ2-3
d_call: TRBD2
cdr3_nt: TGTGCCAGCAGAACTAAGAGGCTAGCGGGGCACACAGATACGCAGTATTTT
cdr3_aa: CASRTKRLAGHTDTQYF

v_call: TRBV19
clone_size: NA
j_call: TRBJ2-1
d_call: TRBD2
cdr3_nt: TGTGCCAGTACCCTGAGGGGACTAGCGGGGGGGCGATCCTACAATGAGCAGTTCTTC
cdr3_aa: CASTLRGLAGGRSYNEQFF

v_call: TRBV30
clone_size: NA
j_call: TRBJ2-7
d_call: TRBD1
cdr3_nt: TGTGCCTGGAGAGGTCCGGGACAGCGAGCCTACGAGCAGTACTTC
cdr3_aa: CAWRGPGQRAYEQYF

v_call: TRBV6-6
clone_size: once
j_call: TRBJ2-1
d_call: NA
cdr3_nt: TGTGCCAGCAGTTACTCGAGCGCGGGAAATGAGCAGTTCTTC
cdr3_aa: CASSYSSAGNEQFF

v_call: TRBV4-2
clone_size: NA
j_call: TRBJ2-7
d_call: TRBD2
cdr3_nt: TGTGCCAGCAGCCCAACAGCGGGAGGGGACTACGAGCAGTACTTC
cdr3_aa: CASSPTAGGDYEQYF

v_call: TRBV27
clone_size: NA
j_call: TRBJ2-5
d_call: TRBD2
cdr3_nt: TGTGCCAGCAGTCCCTCGATAGCGGGAGCTCTAGGGACCCAGTACTTC
cdr3_aa: CASSPSIAGALGTQYF

v_call: TRBV10-1
clone_size: NA
j_call: TRBJ1-1
d_call: TRBD1
cdr3_nt: TGCGCCAGCAGACAGGGGGCGGACACTGAAGCTTTCTTT
cdr3_aa: CASRQGADTEAFF

v_call: TRBV9
clone_size: once
j_call: TRBJ1-5
d_call: NA
cdr3_nt: TGTGCCAGCAGCGCTAATAGCAATCAGCCCCAGCATTTT
cdr3_aa: CASSANSNQPQHF

v_call: TRBV28
clone_size: NA
j_call: TRBJ1-1
d_call: NA
cdr3_nt: TGTGCCAGCAGTTTAAGAGGGGAGGAGGACACTGAAGCTTTCTTT
cdr3_aa: CASSLRGEEDTEAFF

v_call: TRBV5-4
clone_size: NA
j_call: TRBJ1-4
d_call: NA
cdr3_nt: TGTGCCAGCAGCCGCGGTGGTGACAGCTCCCAGAAACTGTTTTTT
cdr3_aa: CASSRGGDSSQKLFF

v_call: TRBV4-1
clone_size: NA
j_call: TRBJ2-2
d_call: TRBD1
cdr3_nt: TGCGCCAGCACCCTTAGGACAGGGTCGAACACCGGGGAGCTGTTTTTT
cdr3_aa: CASTLRTGSNTGELFF

v_call: TRBV4-3
clone_size: NA
j_call: TRBJ2-7
d_call: TRBD1
cdr3_nt: TGCGCCAGCAGCCCCCAGGGGGCTCCACTCTACGAGCAGTACTTC
cdr3_aa: CASSPQGAPLYEQYF

v_call: TRBV5-6
clone_size: once
j_call: TRBJ1-2
d_call: TRBD1
cdr3_nt: TGTGCCAGCAGCTCGGGGACAGCGCTTTACTATGGCTACACCTTC
cdr3_aa: CASSSGTALYYGYTF

v_call: TRBV7-9
clone_size: NA
j_call: TRBJ2-2
d_call: TRBD1
cdr3_nt: TGTGCCAGCAGTTCTGACAGGGCCACCGGGGAGCTGTTTTTT
cdr3_aa: CASSSDRATGELFF

v_call: TRBV25-1
clone_size: NA
j_call: TRBJ2-5
d_call: TRBD2
cdr3_nt: TGTGCCAGCAGTGTTCCGGGGAGGGGAGAGACCCAGTACTTC
cdr3_aa: CASSVPGRGETQYF

v_call: TRBV5-1
clone_size: NA
j_call: TRBJ2-1
d_call: TRBD2
cdr3_nt: TGCGCCAGCAGCCCCCTAGCGGGAGTCGGCAATGAGCAGTTCTTC
cdr3_aa: CASSPLAGVGNEQFF

v_call: TRBV9
clone_size: NA
j_call: TRBJ1-3
d_call: NA
cdr3_nt: TGTGCCAGCAGCGGGCATGGGGGCTCCACGGACACCATATATTTT
cdr3_aa: CASSGHGGSTDTIYF

v_call: TRBV10-1
clone_size: NA
j_call: TRBJ2-7
d_call: NA
cdr3_nt: TGCGCCAGCAGCCGGGACACACAGTACGAGCAGTACTTC
cdr3_aa: CASSRDTQYEQYF

v_call: TRBV11-2
clone_size: NA
j_call: TRBJ2-7
d_call: NA
cdr3_nt: TGTGCCAGCAGCTCGTCGACAGTACGCCCCTACGAGCAGTACTTC
cdr3_aa: CASSSSTVRPYEQYF